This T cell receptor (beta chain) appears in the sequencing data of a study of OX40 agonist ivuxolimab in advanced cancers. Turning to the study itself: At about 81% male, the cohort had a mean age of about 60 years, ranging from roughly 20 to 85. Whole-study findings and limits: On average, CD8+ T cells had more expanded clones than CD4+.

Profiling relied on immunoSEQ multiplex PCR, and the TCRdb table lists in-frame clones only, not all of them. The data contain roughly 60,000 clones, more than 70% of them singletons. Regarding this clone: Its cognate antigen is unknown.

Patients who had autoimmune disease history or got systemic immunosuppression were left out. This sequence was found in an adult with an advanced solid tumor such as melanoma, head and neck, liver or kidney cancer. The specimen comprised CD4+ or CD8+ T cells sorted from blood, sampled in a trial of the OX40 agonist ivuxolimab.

As DNA, the CDR3 is TGTGCCAGCAGCGAGACGGGGAAACTGAATCAGCCCCAGCATTTT. Its protein product is CASSETGKLNQPQHF. This rearrangement joins TRBV7-8 to TRBJ1-5; no clear D. The CDR3 loop spans 15 amino acids. Trimming stripped 5 bases from V and 4 bases from J, with 15 bases between. Germline assignment: CDR1 SGHVS and CDR2 FQNEAQ. Full variable domain (outside the CDR3, taken from reference TRBV7-8 and TRBJ1-5): GAGVSQSPRYKVAKRGQDVALRCDPISGHVSLFWYQQALGQGPEFLTYFQNEAQLDKSGLPSDRFFAERPEGSVSTLKIQRTQQEDSAVYLCASSETGKLNQPQHFGDGTRLSIL.